This T cell receptor beta chain originates from a study of human T cells and chemical hapten exposure. Study observations and caveats: Among expanded TCRs, significantly more large CDR3 similarity clusters formed than among controls. Healthy individuals' immune responses may differ from those of donors, who had alopecia.

The CDR3 contains 20 residues. It was the library that attached unique molecular identifiers to individual cDNA molecules. Authors' processing steps: A per-sample median of roughly 97,000 TCRs was observed, with a range of 23,224 to 690,600. One entry per CDR3 protein, called by TCRdb with MiXCR from the RACE reads. The V and J calls reflect TCRdb's pipeline rather than the authors' work. Seen here are around 130,000 distinct CDR3 sequences, about 11% observed once, and the top ten hold over 2%. The time point is: patch test 3, about 24 weeks after DPC sensitization. This sample's treatment: therapeutic diphenylcyclopropenone sensitization with weekly scalp DPC. For this clonotype: No antigen is known for it.

The sequencing used whole blood, collected in connection with sensitization to the hapten diphenylcyclopropenone (DPC). The rearrangement links TRBV21-1 to TRBJ2-3; no DNA check was done on the table's D call, TRBD2. TRBV21-1 constitutes a pseudogene. The receptor's source is a woman in her forties or fifties with alopecia areata. Some clones in this sample may be carry-over from other donors' samples. CDR3 in amino acids: CASSKFPPRTSGDSTDTQYF. CDR3 nucleotides: TGTGCCAGCAGCAAATTCCCGCCGCGGACTAGCGGGGATAGCACAGATACGCAGTATTTT.